This TCR beta chain was observed in a study of T cells in Graves' hyperthyroidism and ophthalmopathy. Graves' hyperthyroidism qualified as stable when ophthalmopathy did not progress within 18 months. Participants, patients aged 18 to 65, had newly diagnosed hyperthyroidism with a duration under 2 months. The germline V gene encodes CDR1 SQVTM and CDR2 ANQGSEA. With 7 bases removed from V and 4 bases from J, the gap between germline ends came to 16 bases. The CDR3 is 14 residues long. The investigators amplified TCR beta CDR3 regions from RNA transcripts. HTBI primers were the set used in a first-round RT-PCR of the TCR CDR3. TCRdb re-derived calls from the multiplex PCR reads in MiXCR, one entry per CDR3 protein. The data contain 400,000 to 500,000 distinct CDR3 sequences, roughly 15% of them seen just once; the ten biggest clones take up about 4.9%. Overall study results and limits: Progression to ophthalmopathy was predicted a median of approximately 6.4 months early. Blood also showed most of the thyroid clonotypes that were expanded above 0.001.

This clonotype has a count of ten or more. Its target is unknown. The J gene is TRBJ1-4, the V gene TRBV29-1, with D perhaps matching TRBD1 (5 bases). The TCR sequence derives from a woman aged 18-29 years with Graves' hyperthyroidism. Sequenced: blood. CDR3 DNA: TGCAGCGGGGGACTGTCGGGGGGTAATGAAAAACTGTTTTTT. Protein sequence: CSGGLSGGNEKLFF.